Listed here are 16 T cell receptor beta chains from one sample, sequenced in a study of T cell repertoires in cytomegalovirus infection. MiXCR was run by TCRdb on the reads, yielding one entry per CDR3 protein. Of about 900,000 distinct CDR3 sequences in the sample, roughly 30% are singletons; the top ten hold around 15%. No cognate antigen is known for these TCRs. The specimen was cultured CD8+ T cells from PBMCs, collected from culture after CMV antigen stimulation. Receptor source: a human donor in good health (CMV status not recorded). Some clones in this sample may be carry-over from other donors' samples.

This clonotype has only a few counts. This chain links TRBV2 with TRBJ2-2; D ambiguous. Deletions cut 4 bases from V and 4 bases from J, with 16 bases between. The CDR3 totals 16 residues. Germline V gives CDR1 SNHLY, CDR2 FYNNEI. The CDR3 DNA reads as TGTGCCAGCAGTGGAACGCCCGGCGGTACCACCGGGGAGCTGTTTTTT. Protein product: CASSGTPGGTTGELFF.

The rearrangement uses TRBV20-1 and TRBJ2-7; D may correspond to TRBD1 or TRBD2 (5 bases each). The germline V gene encodes CDR1 DFQATT and CDR2 SNEGSKA (reference sequence). V lost 0 bases to trimming and J lost 0 bases, with 9 bases between them. The CDR3 runs 14 residues. The CDR3 region is CSARDWGSSYEQYF. CDR3 nucleotide sequence: TGCAGTGCTAGAGACTGGGGGTCCTCCTACGAGCAGTACTTC.

As for this clonotype: The junction departs from germline at one end; a sequencing error may be responsible. The chain recombines TRBV11-2 with TRBJ2-1; maybe TRBD2 (5 bases). Germline V gene sequence: CDR1 SGHAT, CDR2 FQNNGV. CDR3 length: 16 amino acids. The CDR3 region has the DNA TGTGCCAGCAGCCTAGAGGTTTTAGCCCCCGGGGATGAGCAGTTCTTC. Protein: CASSLEVLAPGDEQFF.

This clonotype was detected many times. V gene TRBV7-9 combines with J gene TRBJ2-2, with D possibly being TRBD2 (5 bases). V lost 1 base and J 0 bases, leaving 6 bases between the germline ends. The CDR3 has 15 residues. Looked up from germline, CDR1 is SEHNR and CDR2 is FQNEAQ (reference sequence). CDR3 sequence reads: CASSLVGANTGELFF. For the CDR3, the DNA is TGTGCCAGCAGCTTAGTCGGGGCGAACACCGGGGAGCTGTTTTTT.

As regards this clonotype: One junction end disagrees with the germline gene, perhaps due to a read error. The chain has TRBV2 and TRBJ1-4; 9 nucleotides line up with TRBD1. Germline V gene sequence: CDR1 SNHLY, CDR2 FYNNEI. CDR3 length: 15 amino acids. The CDR3 loop reads CASSEYRDRVENLFF. CDR3 sequence (DNA): TGTGCCAGCTCCGAATACCGGGACAGGGTTGAAAATCTGTTTTTT. The entire variable domain, with the rest obtained from reference TRBV2 and TRBJ1-4, is as follows: EPEVTQTPSHQVTQMGQEVILRCVPISNHLYFYWYRQILGQKVEFLVSFYNNEISEKSEIFDDQFSVERPDGSNFTLKIRSTKLEDSAMYFCASSEYRDRVENLFFGSGTQLSVL.

As for this clonotype: A read error may be the cause here, since a much bigger clone is one base away. The V and J genes are TRBV19 and TRBJ2-2, with D tentatively TRBD1 (5 bases). The CDR3 totals 17 residues. CDR1 and CDR2 from the germline V gene are LNHDA and SQIVND (reference sequence). V gave up 5 bases and J gave up 2 bases, with 18 bases separating them. The CDR3 here is CASSDQTVGDNTGELFF. Written as DNA, the CDR3 is TGTGCCAGTAGTGACCAGACAGTGGGCGATAACACCGGGGAGCTGTTTTTT.

The gene calls are TRBV7-2 and TRBJ2-7; D possibly corresponds to TRBD1 (6 bases). The CDR3 is 14 amino acids. In germline, CDR1 is SGHTA, CDR2 FQGNSA. The V and J ends lost 5 bases and 3 bases respectively, with 14 bases between them. Here the CDR3 DNA reads TGTGCCAGCAGCCTAACCGGGACACTCTACGAGCAGTACTTC. Residues: CASSLTGTLYEQYF.

In this sample, this clonotype turned up a few times. The rearrangement uses TRBV28 and TRBJ2-5; D possibly corresponds to TRBD2 (7 bases). Germline lookup yields CDR1 MDHEN and CDR2 SYDVKM. V was pared by 6 bases and J by 5 bases, with 13 bases between. The CDR3 covers 13 residues. The CDR3 DNA follows: TGTGCCAGCAGGACGGGGGGCCTCGAGACCCAGTACTTC. Translation: CASRTGGLETQYF.

This clonotype was seen only a few times. The chain links TRBV4-3 to TRBJ2-5; 8 bases fit TRBD2. Per the germline V gene, CDR1 is LGHNA and CDR2 is YSLEER. Losses at the gene ends were 0 bases for V and 2 bases for J; bases not matched to a gene: 5. This CDR3 comprises 16 residues. The CDR3 region is CASSQDLAGSQETQYF. CDR3 in DNA: TGCGCCAGCAGCCAAGACCTAGCGGGTTCACAAGAGACCCAGTACTTC.

This clonotype was seen a few times. The rearrangement joins TRBV4-2 to TRBJ1-2, with D uncertain. Germline V CDR1 and CDR2: LGHNA, YNFKEQ. The CDR3 totals 17 residues. Trimming took off 0 bases at V and 7 bases at J, with 21 bases between the two ends. The CDR3 protein is CASSQEIAQALVLGYTF. CDR3 bases: TGTGCCAGCAGCCAAGAAATTGCCCAGGCGCTCGTACTTGGCTACACCTTC.

The V call is TRBV27, the J call TRBJ2-1; 8 bases map to TRBD2. There are 18 residues in the CDR3. The ends lost 4 bases at V and 3 bases at J; junction bases unmatched: 14. Germline assignment: CDR1 MNHEY and CDR2 SMNVEV (reference sequence). The CDR3 sequence is CASSSGLVGGPLYNEQFF. The CDR3 DNA follows: TGTGCCAGCAGTTCGGGACTAGTGGGGGGGCCCCTCTACAATGAGCAGTTCTTC.

This clonotype was seen a handful of times. The rearrangement links TRBV13 to TRBJ2-6; D may be TRBD1 (5 bases). Germline CDR1 and CDR2: PRHDT and FYEKMQ (reference sequence). The CDR3 is 15 amino acids. V was clipped by 5 bases and J by 2 bases, with 10 bases between them. The CDR3 DNA reads as TGTGCCAGCAGCCCAGGGCTGACTGGGGCCAACGTCCTGACTTTC. Encoded protein: CASSPGLTGANVLTF. The complete variable domain, with remaining parts taken from reference TRBV13 and TRBJ2-6, reads AAGVIQSPRHLIKEKRETATLKCYPIPRHDTVYWYQQGPGQDPQFLISFYEKMQSDKGSIPDRFSAQQFSDYHSELNMSSLELGDSALYFCASSPGLTGANVLTFGAGSRLTVL.

This chain links TRBV7-9 with TRBJ2-4; the match to TRBD2 covers 7 bases. The CDR3 is 16 residues long. CDR1 is SEHNR and CDR2 is FQNEAQ in the germline V gene (reference sequence). The trim removed 5 bases at V and 5 bases at J, leaving 12 bases unmatched. The CDR3 nucleotides are TGTGCCAGCAGCCCTCGGGGGGTTTCGGAGGAAAACATTCAGTACTTC. Protein product: CASSPRGVSEENIQYF. The full variable domain, rest sourced from reference TRBV7-9 and TRBJ2-4, is DTGVSQNPRHKITKRGQNVTFRCDPISEHNRLYWYRQTLGQGPEFLTYFQNEAQLEKSRLLSDRFSAERPKGSFSTLEIQRTEQGDSAMYLCASSPRGVSEENIQYFGAGTRLSVL.

The J gene is TRBJ2-6, the V gene TRBV24-1; the match to TRBD1 covers 7 bases. Germline CDR1 KGHDR, CDR2 SFDVKD. Trimming removed 4 bases from V and 3 bases from J; junction bases left unmatched: 14. The CDR3 covers 19 residues. CDR3 loop: CATSDPTGKRARGANVLTF. CDR3 in DNA: TGTGCCACCAGTGACCCGACAGGGAAGAGGGCCCGTGGGGCCAACGTCCTGACTTTC.

This CDR3 is CASSPVVGDTQYF. CDR3 DNA sequence: TGTGCCAGCAGCCCCGTTGTTGGGGATACGCAGTATTTT. The chain joins TRBV11-3 to TRBJ2-3; D remains unclear. The CDR3 covers 13 residues. Germline V gene lookup returns CDR1 SGHNT and CDR2 YENEEA. V was clipped by 5 bases and J by 6 bases, with 12 bases between them.

V usage is TRBV28 and J usage is TRBJ1-2, with D uncertain. The germline V and J ends were trimmed by 6 bases and 4 bases, with 15 bases remaining between them. The CDR3 is 14 amino acids. The germline CDR1 and CDR2 sequences are MDHEN and SYDVKM. In DNA form, the CDR3 reads TGTGCCAGCAGGGCGGTTTCAGGCCCCTATGGCTACACCTTC. Translated: CASRAVSGPYGYTF.